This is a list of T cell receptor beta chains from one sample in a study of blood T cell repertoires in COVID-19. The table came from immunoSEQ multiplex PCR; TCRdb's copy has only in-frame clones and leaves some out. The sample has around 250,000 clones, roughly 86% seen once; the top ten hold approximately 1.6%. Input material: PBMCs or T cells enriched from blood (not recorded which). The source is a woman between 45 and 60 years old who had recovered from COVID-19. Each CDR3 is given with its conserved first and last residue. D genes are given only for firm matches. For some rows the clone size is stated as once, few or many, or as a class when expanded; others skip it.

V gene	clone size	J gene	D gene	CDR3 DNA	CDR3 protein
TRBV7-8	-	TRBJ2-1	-	TGTGCCAGCAGGGATCCGTTGTTGAGCGGTGAGCAGTTCTTC	CASRDPLLSGEQFF
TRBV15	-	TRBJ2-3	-	TGTGCCACCAGCAGAGATCAGGGCCCAGATACGCAGTATTTT	CATSRDQGPDTQYF
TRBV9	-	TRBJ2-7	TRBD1	TGTGCCAGCAGCTTTAGACAGGGCGAAACCTACGAGCAGTACTTC	CASSFRQGETYEQYF
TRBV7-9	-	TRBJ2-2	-	TGTGCCAGCAGCTCACTAGAAACCGGGGAGCTGTTTTTT	CASSSLETGELFF
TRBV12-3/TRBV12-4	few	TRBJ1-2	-	TGTGCCAGCAGCCCCACAGGGATCTATGGCTACACCTTC	CASSPTGIYGYTF
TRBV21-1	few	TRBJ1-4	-	TGTGCCAGCAGCACCCGACAGGGTGCGGATGAAAAACTGTTTTTT	CASSTRQGADEKLFF
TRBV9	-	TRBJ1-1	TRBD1	TGTGCCAGCAGCGTAGGATCTACAGGGGCCACTGAAGCTTTCTTT	CASSVGSTGATEAFF
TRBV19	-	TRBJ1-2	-	TGTGCCAGTAAAGGAGACGACTACTATGGCTACACCTTC	CASKGDDYYGYTF
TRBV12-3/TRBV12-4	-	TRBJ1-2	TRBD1	TGTGCCAGCAGTGCCGGGACAGGGGTCGGCTACACCTTC	CASSAGTGVGYTF
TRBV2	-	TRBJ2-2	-	TGTGCCAGCAGTGTTGTGGCAGGAGGGACCGGGGAGCTGTTTTTT	CASSVVAGGTGELFF
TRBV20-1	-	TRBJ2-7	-	TGCAGTGCTAGTCCTGACGGGTCCTACGAGCAGTACTTC	CSASPDGSYEQYF
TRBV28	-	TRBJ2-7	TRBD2	TGTGCCAGCACCTTAGCGGGGAACGAGCAGTACTTC	CASTLAGNEQYF
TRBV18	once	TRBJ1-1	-	TGTGCCAGCTCAGAAGGTGGGGCGGACACTGAAGCTTTCTTT	CASSEGGADTEAFF